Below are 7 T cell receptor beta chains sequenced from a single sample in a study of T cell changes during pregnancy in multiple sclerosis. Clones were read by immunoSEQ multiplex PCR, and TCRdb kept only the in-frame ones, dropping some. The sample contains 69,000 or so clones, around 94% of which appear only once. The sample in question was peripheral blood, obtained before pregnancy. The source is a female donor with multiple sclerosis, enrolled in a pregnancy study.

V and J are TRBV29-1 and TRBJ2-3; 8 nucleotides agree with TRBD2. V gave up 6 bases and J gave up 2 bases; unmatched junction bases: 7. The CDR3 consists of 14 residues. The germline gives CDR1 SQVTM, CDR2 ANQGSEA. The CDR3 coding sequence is TGCAGCGTGGATCTAGCGGGCCTCACAGATACGCAGTATTTT. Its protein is CSVDLAGLTDTQYF.

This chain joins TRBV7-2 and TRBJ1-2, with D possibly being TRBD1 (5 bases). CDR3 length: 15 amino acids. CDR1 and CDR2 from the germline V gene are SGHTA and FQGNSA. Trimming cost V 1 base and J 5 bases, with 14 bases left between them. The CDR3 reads CASSLEHRRGYGYTF. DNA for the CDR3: TGTGCCAGCAGCTTAGAGCACAGACGGGGGTATGGCTACACCTTC.

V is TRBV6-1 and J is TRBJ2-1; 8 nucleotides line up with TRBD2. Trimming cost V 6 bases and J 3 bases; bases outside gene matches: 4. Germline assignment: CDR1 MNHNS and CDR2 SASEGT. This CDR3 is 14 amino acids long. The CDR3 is CASRTGTSYNEQFF. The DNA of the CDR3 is TGTGCCAGCAGAACCGGGACTAGCTACAATGAGCAGTTCTTC.

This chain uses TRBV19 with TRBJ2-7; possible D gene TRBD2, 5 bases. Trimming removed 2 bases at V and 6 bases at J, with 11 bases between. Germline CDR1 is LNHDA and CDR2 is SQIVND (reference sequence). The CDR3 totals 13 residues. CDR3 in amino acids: CASSIFARGEQYF. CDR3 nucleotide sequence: TGTGCCAGTAGTATATTTGCCCGGGGCGAGCAGTACTTC.

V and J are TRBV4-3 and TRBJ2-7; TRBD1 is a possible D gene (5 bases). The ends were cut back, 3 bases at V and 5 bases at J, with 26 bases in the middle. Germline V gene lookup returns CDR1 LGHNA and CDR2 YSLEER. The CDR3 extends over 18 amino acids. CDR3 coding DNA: TGCGCCAGCAGCCAGGACCGCTTGATGACAGAACCTATGGACGAGCAGTACTTC. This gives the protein CASSQDRLMTEPMDEQYF.

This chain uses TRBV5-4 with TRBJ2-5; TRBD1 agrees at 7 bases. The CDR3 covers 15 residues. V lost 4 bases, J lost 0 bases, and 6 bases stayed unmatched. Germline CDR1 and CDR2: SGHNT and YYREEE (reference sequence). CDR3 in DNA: TGTGCCAGCAGCCCGGTACAGGGGTACCAAGAGACCCAGTACTTC. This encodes CASSPVQGYQETQYF.

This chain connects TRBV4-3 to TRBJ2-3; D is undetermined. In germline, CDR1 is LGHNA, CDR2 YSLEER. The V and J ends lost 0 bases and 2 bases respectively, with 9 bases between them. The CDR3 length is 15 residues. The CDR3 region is CASSQDGLVTDTQYF. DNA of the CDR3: TGCGCCAGCAGCCAAGATGGCCTAGTCACAGATACGCAGTATTTT.